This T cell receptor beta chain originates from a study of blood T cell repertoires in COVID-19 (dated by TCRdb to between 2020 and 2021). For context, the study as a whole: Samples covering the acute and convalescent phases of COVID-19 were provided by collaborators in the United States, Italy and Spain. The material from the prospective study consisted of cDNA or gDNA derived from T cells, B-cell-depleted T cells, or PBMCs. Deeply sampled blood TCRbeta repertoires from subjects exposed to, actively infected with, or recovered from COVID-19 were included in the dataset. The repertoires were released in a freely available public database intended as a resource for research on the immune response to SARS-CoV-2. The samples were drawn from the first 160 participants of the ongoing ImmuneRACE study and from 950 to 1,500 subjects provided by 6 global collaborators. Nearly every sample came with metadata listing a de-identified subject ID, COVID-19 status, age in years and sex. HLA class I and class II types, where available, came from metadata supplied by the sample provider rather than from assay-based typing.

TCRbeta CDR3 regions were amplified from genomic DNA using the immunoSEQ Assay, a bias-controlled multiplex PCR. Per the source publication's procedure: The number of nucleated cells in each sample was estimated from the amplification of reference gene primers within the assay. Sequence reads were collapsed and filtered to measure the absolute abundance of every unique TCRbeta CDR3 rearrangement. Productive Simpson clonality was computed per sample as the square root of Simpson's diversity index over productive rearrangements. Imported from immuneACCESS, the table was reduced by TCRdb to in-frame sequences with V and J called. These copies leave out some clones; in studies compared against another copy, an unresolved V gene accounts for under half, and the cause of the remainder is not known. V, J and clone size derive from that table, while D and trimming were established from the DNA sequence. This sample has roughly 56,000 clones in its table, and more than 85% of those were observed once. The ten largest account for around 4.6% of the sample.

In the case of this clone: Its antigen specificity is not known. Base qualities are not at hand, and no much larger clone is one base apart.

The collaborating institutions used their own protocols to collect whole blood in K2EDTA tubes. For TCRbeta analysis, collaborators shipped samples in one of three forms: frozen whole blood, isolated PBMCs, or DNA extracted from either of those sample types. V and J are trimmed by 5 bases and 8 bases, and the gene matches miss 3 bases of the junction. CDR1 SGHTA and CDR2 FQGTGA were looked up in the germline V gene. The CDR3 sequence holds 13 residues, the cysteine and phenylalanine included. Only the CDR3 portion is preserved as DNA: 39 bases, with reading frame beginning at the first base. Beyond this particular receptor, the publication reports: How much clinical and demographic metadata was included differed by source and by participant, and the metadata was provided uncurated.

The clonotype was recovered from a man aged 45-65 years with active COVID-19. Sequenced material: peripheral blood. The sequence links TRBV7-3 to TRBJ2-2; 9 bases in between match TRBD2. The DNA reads TGTGCCAGCAGCCCCCTAGCGGGGGGGGAGCTGTTTTTT. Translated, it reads CASSPLAGGELFF.